This passage covers 32 T cell receptor beta chains from one sample sequenced in a study of blood T cell repertoires in COVID-19. Assay: immunoSEQ multiplex PCR; the TCRdb copy retains only in-frame clones and omits some. The sample consists of 250,000 to 300,000 clones, around 86% of them appearing once. The sample was peripheral blood. The receptors originated from a man aged 45-65 years with acute or convalescent COVID-19.

This clone was detected a few times. Within the sample, other DNA sequences also encode this same CDR3. This chain connects TRBV5-1 to TRBJ2-5, with 7 bases aligning to TRBD2. Germline lookup yields CDR1 SGHRS and CDR2 YFSETQ. The CDR3 extends over 14 amino acids. V was pared by 0 bases and J by 3 bases, with 2 bases of the junction left unmatched. CDR3 DNA sequence: TGCGCCAGCAGCTTGGGCGGGGGAGAAGAGACCCAGTACTTC. The encoded protein is CASSLGGGEETQYF.

This chain's CDR3 is CASKVGAKERAFF. In DNA, the CDR3 is TGTGCCAGCAAGGTGGGGGCGAAGGAACGAGCTTTCTTT. This chain joins TRBV6-5 and TRBJ1-1, with D possibly being TRBD1 (6 bases). The CDR3 has 13 amino acids. Trimming took off 7 bases at V and 10 bases at J, with 19 bases between the two ends. Germline V lookup: CDR1 MNHEY, CDR2 SVGAGI.

The chain joins TRBV7-6 to TRBJ1-1, with a weak D call TRBD1 (6 bases). Trimming took off 5 bases at V and 1 base at J, with 14 bases between the two ends. Germline V gives CDR1 SGHVS, CDR2 FNYEAQ. The CDR3 is 15 residues long. The CDR3 sequence: CASSLNRDRNTEAFF. The CDR3 coding sequence is TGTGCCAGCAGCCTAAACAGGGATCGGAACACTGAAGCTTTCTTT.

The chain has TRBV7-9 and TRBJ1-2, with 11 bases fitting TRBD1. This CDR3 spans 15 amino acids. After removal of 5 bases from V and 4 bases from J, the junction contained 6 bases not matched to a gene. Looked up from germline, CDR1 is SEHNR and CDR2 is FQNEAQ (reference sequence). The CDR3 here is CASSPGQGASYGYTF. CDR3 nucleotide sequence: TGTGCCAGCAGCCCAGGACAGGGGGCATCCTATGGCTACACCTTC.

The chain recombines TRBV19 with TRBJ2-2; 7 positions agree with TRBD1. Germline-derived CDR1 and CDR2 are LNHDA and SQIVND (reference sequence). The J segment lost 5 bases and the V segment lost 6 bases, leaving 9 bases of the junction unmatched. The CDR3 is 15 amino acids. The CDR3 spells CASSTQGTGTGELFF. The CDR3 DNA reads as TGTGCCAGTAGCACACAGGGGACGGGTACCGGGGAGCTGTTTTTT.

The genes are TRBV5-6 and TRBJ2-2; no definite D call. Between the trimmed V and J ends, which lost 0 bases and 5 bases, there was a span of 5 bases. Germline assignment: CDR1 SGHDT and CDR2 YYEEEE. CDR3 size: 13 residues. CDR3 coding DNA: TGTGCCAGCAGCTTGGTCTTTACCGGGGAGCTGTTTTTT. Residues: CASSLVFTGELFF.

V gene TRBV14 combines with J gene TRBJ1-2; D not resolved. The V gene's germline CDR1 is SGHDN and CDR2 FVKESK. V lost 4 bases to trimming and J lost 4 bases, with 13 bases between them. The CDR3 runs 14 residues. The CDR3 DNA follows: TGTGCCAGCAGCCTGACCCTCCGGGGCTATGGCTACACCTTC. Its protein is CASSLTLRGYGYTF.

The CDR3 sequence is CASNMGWSNSPLHF. In nucleotides, the CDR3 is TGTGCCAGCAATATGGGCTGGTCCAATTCACCCCTCCACTTT. The chain uses TRBV5-6 and TRBJ1-6; D ambiguous. V lost 6 bases and J 7 bases, leaving 14 bases between the germline ends. CDR1 and CDR2 (germline): SGHDT, YYEEEE. The CDR3 contains 14 residues.

The chain joins TRBV2 to TRBJ2-7, with D tentatively TRBD1 (6 bases). Germline V gene sequence: CDR1 SNHLY, CDR2 FYNNEI. V lost 6 bases, J lost 5 bases, and 14 bases lay in between. This CDR3 contains 13 residues. CDR3 sequence reads: CASSGNRDHEQYF. Written as DNA, the CDR3 is TGTGCCAGCAGCGGGAACAGGGACCACGAGCAGTACTTC.

The chain employs TRBV5-1 and TRBJ2-3; 9 bases agree with TRBD2. This CDR3 is built from 16 residues. Trimming took 0 bases from V and 2 from J; bases not matched to a gene: 4. Germline assignment: CDR1 SGHRS and CDR2 YFSETQ. CDR3 in DNA: TGCGCCAGCAGCTTGGGAGGGACTAGCCACACAGATACGCAGTATTTT. It is translated as CASSLGGTSHTDTQYF.

The chain employs TRBV7-6 and TRBJ1-5; TRBD1 is a possible D gene (5 bases). Germline assignment: CDR1 SGHVS and CDR2 FNYEAQ. V lost 5 bases to trimming and J lost 6 bases, with 20 bases between them. CDR3 length: 16 amino acids. CDR3 sequence reads: CASSPLGGGRGQPQHF. CDR3 DNA: TGTGCCAGCAGCCCCCTGGGGGGGGGAAGGGGTCAGCCCCAGCATTTT.

This chain uses TRBV10-3 with TRBJ1-1; TRBD1 matches 9 bases. The CDR3 extends over 16 amino acids. The V gene end was trimmed by 5 bases and the J gene end by 0 bases; junction bases not matched to a gene: 7. CDR1 ENHRY and CDR2 SYGVKD come from the germline V gene. The CDR3 DNA follows: TGTGCCATCAGTCCCGGGACAGGGATCATGAACACTGAAGCTTTCTTT. Translation gives CAISPGTGIMNTEAFF.

V usage is TRBV11-3 and J usage is TRBJ2-7; 7 bases map to TRBD1. CDR3 length equals 15 residues. CDR1 is SGHNT, CDR2 YENEEA, per germline. V was pared by 4 bases and J by 5 bases, with 11 bases of the junction left unmatched. Here the CDR3 reads CASSSSQGPADEQYF. The DNA of the CDR3 is TGTGCCAGCAGCTCCTCACAGGGGCCCGCCGACGAGCAGTACTTC.

The sample holds one count of this clone. The chain recombines TRBV29-1 with TRBJ2-1, with 7 positions matching TRBD1. This CDR3 spans 13 amino acids. CDR1 is SQVTM and CDR2 is ANQGSEA in the germline V gene. V dropped 8 bases and J dropped 2; count of bases not matched to a gene: 6. In DNA, the CDR3 is TGCAGCACCTCCGGGACAGCCTACAATGAGCAGTTCTTC. Protein sequence: CSTSGTAYNEQFF.

V gene TRBV24-1 combines with J gene TRBJ1-1; no definite D call. In germline, CDR1 is KGHDR, CDR2 SFDVKD. The V end was cut by 3 bases, the J end by 3 bases, with 7 bases between. This CDR3 contains 13 residues. The CDR3 here is CATSDRYYTEAFF. The CDR3 bases are TGTGCCACCAGTGATCGGTATTACACTGAAGCTTTCTTT.

The J gene is TRBJ1-6, the V gene TRBV3-1 (or the pseudogene TRBV3-2); D gene ambiguous. The CDR3 is 15 amino acids. With 3 bases removed from V and 7 bases from J, the gap between germline ends came to 13 bases. Germline values: CDR1 LGHDT, CDR2 YNNKEL (reference sequence). The CDR3 reads CASSQGGAGNSPLHF. In DNA, the CDR3 is TGTGCCAGCAGCCAGGGCGGAGCGGGCAATTCACCCCTCCACTTT.

The CDR3 sequence: CASMAGEETQYF. Written as DNA, the CDR3 is TGTGCCAGCATGGCAGGGGAAGAGACCCAGTACTTC. The chain carries TRBV7-9 and TRBJ2-5; TRBD1 is a possible D gene (6 bases). The length of the CDR3 is 12 residues. From germline, CDR1 is SEHNR and CDR2 FQNEAQ (reference sequence). With 7 bases removed from V and 3 bases from J, the gap between germline ends came to 9 bases.

The genes are TRBV30 and TRBJ1-4; D is undetermined. From germline, CDR1 is GTSNPN and CDR2 SVGIG (reference sequence). This CDR3 spans 13 amino acids. The germline V and J ends were trimmed by 4 bases and 7 bases, with 13 bases remaining between them. CDR3 coding DNA: TGTGCCTGGACAAGGTTCGGAGGTGAAAAACTGTTTTTT. It yields the protein CAWTRFGGEKLFF.

CDR3 in DNA: TGTGCCAGTAGTTTCCGACTAGCGGGGTACCAAGAGACCCAGTACTTC. Amino acids: CASSFRLAGYQETQYF. The rearrangement joins TRBV19 to TRBJ2-5; 11 nucleotides agree with TRBD2. There are 16 residues in the CDR3. Germline V gene sequence: CDR1 LNHDA, CDR2 SQIVND (reference sequence). V shed 5 bases and J 0 bases; nucleotides not matched to a gene: 5.

This chain joins TRBV24-1 and TRBJ1-4; 10 bases match TRBD1. Looked up from germline, CDR1 is KGHDR and CDR2 is SFDVKD. The CDR3 is 15 residues long. J lost 4 bases, V lost 10 bases, and 8 bases had no gene match. In DNA, the CDR3 is TGTGCCACTGGGACAGGGGTCCCGGGTAATGAAAAACTGTTTTTT. It is translated as CATGTGVPGNEKLFF.

V gene TRBV29-1 combines with J gene TRBJ2-2; 9 nucleotides match TRBD1. The length of the CDR3 is 14 residues. Unmatched junction bases numbered 7, after V lost 7 bases and J lost 4 bases. Germline values: CDR1 SQVTM, CDR2 ANQGSEA. The CDR3 sequence: CSAPGQGTTGELFF. CDR3 DNA: TGCAGCGCTCCGGGACAGGGAACCACCGGGGAGCTGTTTTTT.

This chain uses TRBV2 with TRBJ2-7; TRBD1 aligns across 9 bases. Germline V gene data show CDR1 as SNHLY and CDR2 as FYNNEI. The CDR3 extends over 15 amino acids. J lost 3 bases, V lost 6 bases, and 9 bases had no gene match. CDR3 loop: CASRADRGNFYEQYF. DNA of the CDR3: TGTGCCAGCAGGGCGGACAGGGGAAATTTCTACGAGCAGTACTTC.

V gene TRBV11-1 combines with J gene TRBJ2-2, with 8 bases lining up with TRBD2. Germline V gene sequence: CDR1 SGHAT, CDR2 FQDESV (reference sequence). Trimming removed 5 bases from V and 4 bases from J; junction bases left unmatched: 9. CDR3 length equals 16 residues. Written as DNA, the CDR3 is TGTGCCAGCAGCCCCCAGCGGGGGCTTATCACCGGGGAGCTGTTTTTT. Amino acid sequence: CASSPQRGLITGELFF.

V usage is TRBV11-2 and J usage is TRBJ2-7; D gene ambiguous. The germline V and J ends were trimmed by 5 bases and 2 bases, with 4 bases remaining between them. Germline V gives CDR1 SGHAT, CDR2 FQNNGV. The CDR3 spans 11 residues. CDR3 region: CASSRAYEQYF. CDR3 nucleotides: TGTGCCAGCAGCCGCGCCTACGAGCAGTACTTC.

The chain couples TRBV7-9 to TRBJ2-2; D might be TRBD2 (6 bases). V lost 5 bases and J 6 bases, leaving 19 bases between the germline ends. The CDR3 covers 16 residues. CDR1 and CDR2 from the germline V gene are SEHNR and FQNEAQ (reference sequence). The CDR3, as DNA: TGTGCCAGCAGCCCCCGGTTGGGGGGTAAAGCCGGGGAGCTGTTTTTT. This encodes CASSPRLGGKAGELFF.

The V call is TRBV19, the J call TRBJ1-1; perhaps TRBD1 as D (6 bases). The V end lost 6 bases, the J end lost 0 bases, and 11 bases lay between the germline ends. Germline loops: CDR1 LNHDA, CDR2 SQIVND (reference sequence). The CDR3 runs 14 residues. CDR3 bases: TGTGCCAGTAGCGCCAGGGGCATGAACACTGAAGCTTTCTTT. Translating gives CASSARGMNTEAFF.

V and J are TRBV2 and TRBJ1-1, with D possibly TRBD1 on 5 matching bases. V was clipped by 3 bases and J by 8 bases, with 10 bases between them. In germline, CDR1 is SNHLY, CDR2 FYNNEI. This CDR3 region has 12 residues. CDR3 in DNA: TGTGCCAGCAGTGACCCCAACAGGGAAGCTTTCTTT. Residues: CASSDPNREAFF.

The rearrangement links TRBV4-2 to TRBJ1-3, with D perhaps matching TRBD1 (6 bases). V shed 0 bases and J shed 4 bases, with 16 bases lying between them. The germline CDR1 and CDR2 sequences are LGHNA and YNFKEQ. This CDR3 is built from 17 residues. CDR3 sequence: CASSQESSQGRGNTIYF. The CDR3 nucleotides read TGTGCCAGCAGCCAAGAAAGTTCCCAGGGGCGCGGAAACACCATATATTTT.

In this sample, this clone turned up once. V is TRBV4-1 and J is TRBJ1-1; 8 bases fit TRBD1. Germline V gives CDR1 MGHRA, CDR2 YSYEKL. V was clipped by 1 base and J by 0 bases; unmatched bases: 1. CDR3 length equals 15 residues. The CDR3, as DNA: TGCGCCAGCAGCCAAGGGACAGGGATGAACACTGAAGCTTTCTTT. This sequence encodes CASSQGTGMNTEAFF.

The rearrangement uses TRBV6-5 and TRBJ2-7; TRBD1 aligns across 9 bases. Germline V gives CDR1 MNHEY, CDR2 SVGAGI. V was clipped by 0 bases and J by 6 bases; unmatched bases: 6. The CDR3 runs to 15 residues. CDR3 sequence: CASSYSRTGVGEQYF. Written as DNA, the CDR3 is TGTGCCAGCAGTTACTCCCGGACAGGGGTGGGCGAGCAGTACTTC.

The chain has TRBV10-1 and TRBJ2-1, with 7 bases identical to TRBD2. Germline CDR1 is WNHNN and CDR2 is SYGVQD (reference sequence). The CDR3 is made up of 14 amino acids. Losses at the gene ends were 5 bases for V and 4 bases for J; bases not matched to a gene: 5. CDR3 sequence reads: CASSQGGSYNEQFF. The CDR3 DNA reads TGCGCCAGCAGTCAGGGAGGGTCGTACAATGAGCAGTTCTTC.

This clone was counted many times. The V gene is TRBV7-9, the J gene TRBJ2-1, with D maybe TRBD2 (5 bases). V was trimmed by 5 bases and J by 7 bases, leaving 18 bases between them. The CDR3 consists of 15 residues. Germline lookup yields CDR1 SEHNR and CDR2 FQNEAQ (reference sequence). CDR3 nucleotide sequence: TGTGCCAGCAGCCCTGGGCGGGCGCGTTATAATGAGCAGTTCTTC. The encoded protein is CASSPGRARYNEQFF.